These T cell receptor beta chains were read from a single sample in a study of blood T cell repertoires in COVID-19. Clones were sequenced by immunoSEQ multiplex PCR, and TCRdb holds only the in-frame ones, with some missing. The sample shows over 130,000 clones, about 77% of them seen only once. The sample was peripheral blood. The origin of the receptors is a woman between 45 and 65 years old with active or convalescent COVID-19. Each CDR3 is given with its conserved first and last residue. The order of the fields is clone size, V gene, D gene, CDR3 protein. D genes are given only for firm matches. Clone size is stated in some rows and not others, as once, few, many or a class when expanded.

>once|TRBV19|NA
CASRLTGSNQPQHF
>NA|TRBV29-1|NA
CSVVFYSGANVLTF
>NA|TRBV5-1|TRBD1
CASSVTGSLYGYTF
>few|TRBV28|TRBD2
CATQRRGGLAGNNEQFF
>NA|TRBV19|NA
CASSITALSRTEAFF
>NA|TRBV9|NA
CASSARSPGDTDTQYF
>NA|TRBV4-3|NA
CASSQDRAGFSNQPQHF
>NA|TRBV7-2|TRBD1
CASSANRGGEKLFF
>NA|TRBV15|NA
CATSKFGGETQYF
>NA|TRBV11-2|TRBD2
CASSSGLAGGTDTQYF
>NA|TRBV7-9|TRBD1
CASSLKGTAYGYTF
>NA|TRBV7-2|TRBD1
CASSLGDRGSYEQYF
>few|TRBV15|TRBD1
CATSRGTGESGYTF
>NA|TRBV6-5|NA
CASSQQISYEQYF
>NA|TRBV29-1|NA
CSIGVNTEAFF
>NA|TRBV6-5|TRBD2
CASRPPGGQETQYF
>NA|TRBV5-1|TRBD1
CASSLAGTGTGGYTF
>NA|TRBV6-5|TRBD1
CASRLGQGEEKLFF
>few|TRBV5-6|NA
CASSLDTYGYTF
>NA|TRBV2|NA
CASSVETGQSTEAFF
>NA|TRBV10-3|TRBD2
CAIRGGGEGDTQYF
>few|TRBV9|NA
CASSPRVGTDTQYF
>NA|TRBV29-1|TRBD1
CSVDNGDRDNEQFF